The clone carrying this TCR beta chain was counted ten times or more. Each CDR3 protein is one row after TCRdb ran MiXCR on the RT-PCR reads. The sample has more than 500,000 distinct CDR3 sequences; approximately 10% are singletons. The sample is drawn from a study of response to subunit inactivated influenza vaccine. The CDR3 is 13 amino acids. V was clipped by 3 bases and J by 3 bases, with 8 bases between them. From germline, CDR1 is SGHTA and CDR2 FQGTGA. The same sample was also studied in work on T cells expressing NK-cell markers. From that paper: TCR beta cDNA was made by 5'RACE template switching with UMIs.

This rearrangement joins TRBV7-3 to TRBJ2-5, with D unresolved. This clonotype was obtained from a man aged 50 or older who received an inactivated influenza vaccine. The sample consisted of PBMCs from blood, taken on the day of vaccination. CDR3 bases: TGTGCCAGCAGCTTGGTTAAGGAAGAGACCCAGTACTTC. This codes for CASSLVKEETQYF.